This T cell receptor beta chain was profiled in a study of vaccination and CD4 T cells after COVID-19. Study background: Cells were stimulated with overlapping spike peptides from SARS-CoV-2, HCoV-NL63, HCoV-OC43 and HCoV-229E.

Treatment: approximately 11-day PBMC culture with coronavirus spike peptide pools or control peptides (ViraFEST assay). CD4+ T lymphocytes from the unexposed donor were collected before the COVID-19 pandemic (2011-2018). The sample holds a few counts of this clonotype. Its antigen remains unidentified. The Oncomine TCR Beta short-read assay was what sequenced the DNA obtained from cultured CD4+ T cells. CD4+ T cells were cultured, and genomic DNA was extracted from them. MiXCR was run by TCRdb on the PCR reads, yielding one entry per CDR3 protein. The data contain more than 8,500 distinct CDR3 sequences, around 33% of them seen just once; the ten biggest clones take up roughly 20%. In germline, CDR1 is SGHNT, CDR2 YYREEE (reference sequence). The CDR3 contains 15 residues. V lost 4 bases, J lost 3 bases, and 13 bases lay in between. General observations from the study: Spike mono-reactivity marked 304 of 307 vaccine-specific clones in convalescent patients. Relatively few convalescent patients were studied; early post-infection timepoints were not included.

The source of this sequence is a human donor in good health. The chain has TRBV5-4 and TRBJ2-2; weak D call: TRBD2 (6 bases). The sample consisted of CD4+ T cells from blood, cultured in vitro. The CDR3 region is CASSLSGSHTGELFF. In DNA, the CDR3 is TGTGCCAGCAGCCTTAGCGGATCGCACACCGGGGAGCTGTTTTTT.